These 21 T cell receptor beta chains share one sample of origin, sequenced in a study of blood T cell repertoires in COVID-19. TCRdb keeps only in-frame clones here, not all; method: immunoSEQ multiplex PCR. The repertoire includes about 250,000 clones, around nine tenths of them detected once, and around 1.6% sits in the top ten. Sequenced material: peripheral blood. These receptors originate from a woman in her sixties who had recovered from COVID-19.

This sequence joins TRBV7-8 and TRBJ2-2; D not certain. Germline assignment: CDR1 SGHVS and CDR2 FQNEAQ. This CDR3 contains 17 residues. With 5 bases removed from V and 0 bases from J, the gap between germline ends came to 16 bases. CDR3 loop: CASSPERPQTNTGELFF. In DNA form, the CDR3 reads TGTGCCAGCAGCCCCGAGAGGCCCCAGACGAACACCGGGGAGCTGTTTTTT.

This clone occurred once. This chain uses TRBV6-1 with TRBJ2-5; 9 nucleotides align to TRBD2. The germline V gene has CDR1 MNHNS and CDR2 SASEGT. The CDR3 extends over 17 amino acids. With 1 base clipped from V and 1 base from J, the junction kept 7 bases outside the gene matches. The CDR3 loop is CASSEGARRGGQETQYF. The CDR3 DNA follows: TGTGCCAGCAGTGAAGGGGCAAGGCGGGGGGGCCAAGAGACCCAGTACTTC.

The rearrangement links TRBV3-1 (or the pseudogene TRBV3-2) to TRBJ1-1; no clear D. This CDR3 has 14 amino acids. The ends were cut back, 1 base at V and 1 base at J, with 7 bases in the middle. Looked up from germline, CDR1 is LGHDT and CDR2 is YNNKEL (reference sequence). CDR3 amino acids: CASSQVHRNTEAFF. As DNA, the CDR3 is TGTGCCAGCAGCCAAGTTCACAGGAACACTGAAGCTTTCTTT.

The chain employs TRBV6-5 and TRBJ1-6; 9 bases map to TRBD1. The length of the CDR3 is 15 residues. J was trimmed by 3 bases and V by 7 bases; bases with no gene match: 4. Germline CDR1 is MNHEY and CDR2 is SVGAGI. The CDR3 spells CASTGTGLYNSPLHF. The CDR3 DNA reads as TGTGCCAGCACCGGGACAGGGCTCTATAATTCACCCCTCCACTTT.

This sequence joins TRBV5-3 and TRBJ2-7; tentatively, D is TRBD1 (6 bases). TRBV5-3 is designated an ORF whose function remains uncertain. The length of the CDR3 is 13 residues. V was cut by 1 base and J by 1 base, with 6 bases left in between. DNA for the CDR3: TGTGCCAGAAGCTTGACAGGGTCCTACGAGCAGTACTTC. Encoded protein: CARSLTGSYEQYF.

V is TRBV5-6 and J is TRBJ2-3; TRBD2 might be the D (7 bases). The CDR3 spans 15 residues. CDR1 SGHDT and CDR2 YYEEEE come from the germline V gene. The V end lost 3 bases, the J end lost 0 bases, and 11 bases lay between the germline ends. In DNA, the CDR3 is TGTGCCAGCAGCTCTCGGGGGGCGAGCACAGATACGCAGTATTTT. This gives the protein CASSSRGASTDTQYF.

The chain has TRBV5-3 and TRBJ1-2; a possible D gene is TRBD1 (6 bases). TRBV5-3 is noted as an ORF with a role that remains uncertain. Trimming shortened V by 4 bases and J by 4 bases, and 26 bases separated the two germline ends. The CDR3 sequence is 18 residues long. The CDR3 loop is CARSLGSAWGRRAYGYTF. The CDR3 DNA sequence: TGTGCCAGAAGCCTGGGGTCAGCATGGGGGCGCCGAGCCTATGGCTACACCTTC.

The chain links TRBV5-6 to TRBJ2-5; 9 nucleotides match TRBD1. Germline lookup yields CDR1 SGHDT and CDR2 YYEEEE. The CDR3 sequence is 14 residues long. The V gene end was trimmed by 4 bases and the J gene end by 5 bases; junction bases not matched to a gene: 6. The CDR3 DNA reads TGTGCCAGCAGCGCCGGGACAGGGTGGGAGACCCAGTACTTC. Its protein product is CASSAGTGWETQYF.

Here the CDR3 DNA reads TGTGCCAGCAGTGTTGGGCTAGCGGGGGGGTACAATGAGCAGTTCTTC. Encoded protein: CASSVGLAGGYNEQFF. This chain connects TRBV2 to TRBJ2-1; TRBD2 agrees at 12 bases. The CDR3 covers 16 residues. The V gene's germline CDR1 is SNHLY and CDR2 FYNNEI. The V gene end was trimmed by 4 bases and the J gene end by 4 bases; junction bases not matched to a gene: 5.

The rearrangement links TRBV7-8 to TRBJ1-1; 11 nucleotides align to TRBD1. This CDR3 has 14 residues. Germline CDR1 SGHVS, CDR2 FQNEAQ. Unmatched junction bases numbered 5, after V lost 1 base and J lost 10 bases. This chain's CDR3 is CASSLVGTGGRAFF. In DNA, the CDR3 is TGTGCCAGCAGCTTAGTTGGGACAGGGGGGAGAGCTTTCTTT. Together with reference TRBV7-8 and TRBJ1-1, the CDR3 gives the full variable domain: GAGVSQSPRYKVAKRGQDVALRCDPISGHVSLFWYQQALGQGPEFLTYFQNEAQLDKSGLPSDRFFAERPEGSVSTLKIQRTQQEDSAVYLCASSLVGTGGRAFFGQGTRLTVV.

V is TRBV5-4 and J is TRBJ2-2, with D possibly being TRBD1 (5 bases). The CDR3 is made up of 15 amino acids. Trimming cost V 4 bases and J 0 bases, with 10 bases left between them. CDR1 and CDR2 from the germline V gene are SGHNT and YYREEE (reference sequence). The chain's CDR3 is CASSNKGANTGELFF. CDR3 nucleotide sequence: TGTGCCAGCAGCAATAAAGGGGCGAACACCGGGGAGCTGTTTTTT.

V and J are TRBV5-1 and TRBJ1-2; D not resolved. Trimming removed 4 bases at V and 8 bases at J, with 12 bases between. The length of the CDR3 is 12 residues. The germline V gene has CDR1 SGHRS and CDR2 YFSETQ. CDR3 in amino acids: CASSVNSGGYTF. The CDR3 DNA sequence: TGCGCCAGCAGCGTTAACTCCGGGGGCTACACCTTC.

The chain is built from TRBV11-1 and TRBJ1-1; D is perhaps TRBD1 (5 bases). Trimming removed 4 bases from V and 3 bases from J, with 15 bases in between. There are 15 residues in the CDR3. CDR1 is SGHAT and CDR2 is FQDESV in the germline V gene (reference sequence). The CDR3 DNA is TGTGCCAGCAGCTCACCCACACGGGGGGACACTGAAGCTTTCTTT. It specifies CASSSPTRGDTEAFF.

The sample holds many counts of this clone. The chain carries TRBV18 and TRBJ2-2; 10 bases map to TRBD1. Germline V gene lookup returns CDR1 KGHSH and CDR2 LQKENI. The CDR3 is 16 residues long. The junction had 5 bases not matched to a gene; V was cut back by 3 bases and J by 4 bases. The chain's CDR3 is CASSPPGTGVTGELFF. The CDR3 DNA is TGTGCCAGCTCACCCCCCGGGACAGGGGTCACCGGGGAGCTGTTTTTT.

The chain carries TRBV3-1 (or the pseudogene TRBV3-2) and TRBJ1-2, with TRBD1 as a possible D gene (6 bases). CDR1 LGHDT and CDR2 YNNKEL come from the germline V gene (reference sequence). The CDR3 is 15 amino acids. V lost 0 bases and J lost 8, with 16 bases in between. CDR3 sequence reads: CASSQDNRGHEGYTF. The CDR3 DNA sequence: TGTGCCAGCAGCCAAGACAACCGGGGACATGAAGGCTACACCTTC.

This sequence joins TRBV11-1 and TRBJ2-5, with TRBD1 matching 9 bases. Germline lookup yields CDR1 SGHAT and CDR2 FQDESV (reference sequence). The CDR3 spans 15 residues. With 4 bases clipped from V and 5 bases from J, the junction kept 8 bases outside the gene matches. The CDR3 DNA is TGTGCCAGCAGCTCCGGACAGGGGTTGTGGGAGACCCAGTACTTC. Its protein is CASSSGQGLWETQYF. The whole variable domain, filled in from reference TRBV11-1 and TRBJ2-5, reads EAEVAQSPRYKITEKSQAVAFWCDPISGHATLYWYRQILGQGPELLVQFQDESVVDDSQLPKDRFSAERLKGVDSTLKIQPAELGDSAMYLCASSSGQGLWETQYFGPGTRLLVL.

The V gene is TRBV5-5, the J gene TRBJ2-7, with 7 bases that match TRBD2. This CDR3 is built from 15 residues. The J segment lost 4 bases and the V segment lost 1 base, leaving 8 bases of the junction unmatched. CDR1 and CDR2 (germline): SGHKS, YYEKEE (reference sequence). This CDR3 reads CASSLRAGPWYEQYF. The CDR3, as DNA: TGTGCCAGCAGCTTGCGAGCGGGGCCGTGGTACGAGCAGTACTTC.

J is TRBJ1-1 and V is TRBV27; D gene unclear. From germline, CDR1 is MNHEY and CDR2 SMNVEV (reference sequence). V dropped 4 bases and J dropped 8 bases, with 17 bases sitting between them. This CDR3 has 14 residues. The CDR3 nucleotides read TGTGCCAGCAGTTCCCTATCCTCGGGGAGGGAAGCTTTCTTT. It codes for CASSSLSSGREAFF.

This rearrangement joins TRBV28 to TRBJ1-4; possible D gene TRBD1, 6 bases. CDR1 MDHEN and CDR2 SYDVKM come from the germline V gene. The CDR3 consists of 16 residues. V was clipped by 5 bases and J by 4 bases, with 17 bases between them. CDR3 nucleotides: TGTGCCAGCAGTACCCCCCACGACAGGAGTAATGAAAAACTGTTTTTT. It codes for CASSTPHDRSNEKLFF.

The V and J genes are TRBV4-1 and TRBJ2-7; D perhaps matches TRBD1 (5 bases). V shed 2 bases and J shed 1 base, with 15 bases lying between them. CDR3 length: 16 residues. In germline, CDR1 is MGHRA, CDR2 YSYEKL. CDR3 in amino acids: CASSQLDMITSYEQYF. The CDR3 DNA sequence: TGCGCCAGCAGCCAACTGGACATGATTACTTCCTACGAGCAGTACTTC.

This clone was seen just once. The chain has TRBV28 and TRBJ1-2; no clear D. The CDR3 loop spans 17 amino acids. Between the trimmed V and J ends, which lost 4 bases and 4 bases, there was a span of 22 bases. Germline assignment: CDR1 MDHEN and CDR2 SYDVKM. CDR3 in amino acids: CASSSTGDPLSLYGYTF. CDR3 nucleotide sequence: TGTGCCAGCAGTTCTACCGGGGATCCGCTTTCCCTCTATGGCTACACCTTC.